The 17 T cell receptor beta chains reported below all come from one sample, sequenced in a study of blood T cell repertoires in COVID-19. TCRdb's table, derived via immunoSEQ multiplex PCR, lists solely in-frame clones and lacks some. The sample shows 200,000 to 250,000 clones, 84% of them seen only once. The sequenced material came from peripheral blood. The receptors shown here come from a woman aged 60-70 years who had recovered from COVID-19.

CDR3 protein: CASMGLAGGHNEQFF. The CDR3 DNA follows: TGTGCCAGTATGGGACTAGCGGGGGGCCACAATGAGCAGTTCTTC. The chain uses TRBV19 and TRBJ2-1, with 15 bases matching TRBD2. V gave up 7 bases and J gave up 5 bases; unmatched junction bases: 3. This CDR3 spans 15 amino acids. CDR1 is LNHDA, CDR2 SQIVND, per germline (reference sequence).

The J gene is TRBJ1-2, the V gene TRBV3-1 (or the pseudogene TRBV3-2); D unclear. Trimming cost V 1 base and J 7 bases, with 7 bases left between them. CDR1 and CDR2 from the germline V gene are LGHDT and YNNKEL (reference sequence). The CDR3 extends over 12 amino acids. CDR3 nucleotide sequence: TGTGCCAGCAGCCAAGGGTCGGGTGGCTACACCTTC. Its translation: CASSQGSGGYTF.

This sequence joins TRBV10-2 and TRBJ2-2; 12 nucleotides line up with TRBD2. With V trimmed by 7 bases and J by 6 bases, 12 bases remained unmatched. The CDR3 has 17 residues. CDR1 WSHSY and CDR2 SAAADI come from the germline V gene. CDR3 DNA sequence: TGCGCCAGCACCCCCAGGGGGACTAGCGGGTCTGCCGGGGAGCTGTTTTTT. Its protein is CASTPRGTSGSAGELFF.

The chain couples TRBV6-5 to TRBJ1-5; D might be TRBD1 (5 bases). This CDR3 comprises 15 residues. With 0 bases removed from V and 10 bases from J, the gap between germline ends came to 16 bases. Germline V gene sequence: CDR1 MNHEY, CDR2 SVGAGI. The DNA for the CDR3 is TGTGCCAGCAGTTACTCGAACGGCAGGGAGGATCCCCAGCATTTT. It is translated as CASSYSNGREDPQHF.

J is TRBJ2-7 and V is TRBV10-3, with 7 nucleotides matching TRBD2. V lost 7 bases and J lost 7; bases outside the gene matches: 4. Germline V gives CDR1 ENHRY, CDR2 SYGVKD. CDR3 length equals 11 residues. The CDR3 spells CAIMAGEEQYF. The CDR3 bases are TGTGCCATCATGGCGGGGGAAGAGCAGTACTTC.

The CDR3 is CASSPPGTPSGYTF. The CDR3 DNA is TGTGCCAGCTCACCACCCGGGACACCTTCTGGCTACACCTTC. V gene TRBV18 combines with J gene TRBJ1-2; tentatively, D is TRBD1 (6 bases). Trimming took off 0 bases at V and 7 bases at J, with 12 bases between the two ends. Germline loops: CDR1 KGHSH, CDR2 LQKENI. The CDR3 contains 14 residues.

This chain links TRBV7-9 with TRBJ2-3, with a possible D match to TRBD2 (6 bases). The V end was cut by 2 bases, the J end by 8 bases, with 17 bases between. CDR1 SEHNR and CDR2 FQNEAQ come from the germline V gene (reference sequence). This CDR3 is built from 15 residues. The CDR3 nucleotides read TGTGCCAGCAGCTTACAATCGGGGGTGGCAGGTACGCAGTATTTT. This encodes CASSLQSGVAGTQYF.

The CDR3 is CASSPRTDYNSPLHF. CDR3 coding DNA: TGTGCCAGCAGCCCCCGGACAGACTATAATTCACCCCTCCACTTT. This rearrangement joins TRBV5-5 to TRBJ1-6; tentative D call: TRBD1 (6 bases). The germline V gene has CDR1 SGHKS and CDR2 YYEKEE (reference sequence). The CDR3 length is 15 residues. The germline V and J ends were trimmed by 4 bases and 3 bases, with 11 bases remaining between them.

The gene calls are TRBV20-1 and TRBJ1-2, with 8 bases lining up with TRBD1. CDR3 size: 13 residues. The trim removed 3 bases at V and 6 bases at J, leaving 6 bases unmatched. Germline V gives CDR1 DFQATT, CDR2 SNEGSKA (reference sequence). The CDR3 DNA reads TGCAGTGCTAGTAGGGGGACAGGCGATGGCTACACCTTC. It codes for CSASRGTGDGYTF.

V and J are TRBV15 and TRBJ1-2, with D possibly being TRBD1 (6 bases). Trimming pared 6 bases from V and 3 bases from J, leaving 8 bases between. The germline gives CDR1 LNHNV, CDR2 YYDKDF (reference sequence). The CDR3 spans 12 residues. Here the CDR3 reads CATSTGYYGYTF. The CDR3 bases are TGTGCCACCAGTACAGGGTACTATGGCTACACCTTC.

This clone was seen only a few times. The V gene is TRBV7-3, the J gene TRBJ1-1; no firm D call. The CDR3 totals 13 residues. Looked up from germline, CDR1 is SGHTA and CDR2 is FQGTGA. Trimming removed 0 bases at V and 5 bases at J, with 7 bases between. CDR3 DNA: TGTGCCAGCAGCTTAACAGGCAGGACTGAAGCTTTCTTT. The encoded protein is CASSLTGRTEAFF.

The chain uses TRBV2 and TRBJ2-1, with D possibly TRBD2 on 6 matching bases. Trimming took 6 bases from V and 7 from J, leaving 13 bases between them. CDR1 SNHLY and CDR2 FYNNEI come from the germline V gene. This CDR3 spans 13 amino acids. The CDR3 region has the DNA TGTGCCAGCAGCTTGGGGACTTTGAATGAGCAGTTCTTC. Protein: CASSLGTLNEQFF.

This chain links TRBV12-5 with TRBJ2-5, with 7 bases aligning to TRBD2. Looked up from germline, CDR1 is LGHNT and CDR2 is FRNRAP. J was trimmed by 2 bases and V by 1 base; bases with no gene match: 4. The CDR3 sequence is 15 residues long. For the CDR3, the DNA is TGTGCTAGTGGTTTGGCAAATAGCGGGCAAGAGACCCAGTACTTC. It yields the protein CASGLANSGQETQYF.

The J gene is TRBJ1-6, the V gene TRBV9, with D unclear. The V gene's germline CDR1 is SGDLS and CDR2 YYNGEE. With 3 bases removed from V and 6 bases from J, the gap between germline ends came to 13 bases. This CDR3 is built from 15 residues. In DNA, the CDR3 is TGTGCCAGCAGCGGATTGACACCACTTAATTCACCCCTCCACTTT. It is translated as CASSGLTPLNSPLHF.

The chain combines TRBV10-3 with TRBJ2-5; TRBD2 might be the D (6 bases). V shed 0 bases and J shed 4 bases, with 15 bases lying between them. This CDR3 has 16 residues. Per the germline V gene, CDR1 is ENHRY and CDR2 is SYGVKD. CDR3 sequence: CAISESRAGSGETQYF. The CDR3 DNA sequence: TGTGCCATCAGTGAGTCGAGGGCGGGGAGCGGAGAGACCCAGTACTTC.

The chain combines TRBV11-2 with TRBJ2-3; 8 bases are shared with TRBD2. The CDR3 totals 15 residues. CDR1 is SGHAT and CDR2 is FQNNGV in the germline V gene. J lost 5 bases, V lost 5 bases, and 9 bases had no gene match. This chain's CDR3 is CASSPGGGFVDTQYF. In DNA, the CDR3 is TGTGCCAGCAGCCCGGGGGGGGGCTTCGTAGATACGCAGTATTTT.

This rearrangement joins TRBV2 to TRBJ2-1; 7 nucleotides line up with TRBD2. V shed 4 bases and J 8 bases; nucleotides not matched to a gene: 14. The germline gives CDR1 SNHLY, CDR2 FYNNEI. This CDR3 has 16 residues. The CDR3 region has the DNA TGTGCCAGCAGTGCAGGGACTATACTAACGACCCATGAGCAGTTCTTC. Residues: CASSAGTILTTHEQFF.